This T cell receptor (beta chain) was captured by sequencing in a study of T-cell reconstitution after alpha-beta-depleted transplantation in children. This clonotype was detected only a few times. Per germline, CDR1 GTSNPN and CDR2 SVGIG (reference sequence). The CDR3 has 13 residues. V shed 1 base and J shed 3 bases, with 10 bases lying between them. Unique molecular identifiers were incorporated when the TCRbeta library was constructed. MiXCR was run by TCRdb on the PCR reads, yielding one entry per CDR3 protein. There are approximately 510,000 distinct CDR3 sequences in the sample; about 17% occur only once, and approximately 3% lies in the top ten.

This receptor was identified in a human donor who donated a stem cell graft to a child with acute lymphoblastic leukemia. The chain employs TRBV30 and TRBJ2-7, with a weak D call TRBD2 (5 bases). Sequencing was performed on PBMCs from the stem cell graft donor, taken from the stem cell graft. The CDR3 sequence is CAWSAAAHYEQYF. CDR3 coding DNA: TGTGCCTGGAGTGCAGCGGCCCACTACGAGCAGTACTTC.